The 18 T cell receptor beta chains below all came from one sample that was sequenced in a study of cytomegalovirus exposure and HLA in healthy donors. TCRdb's table, derived via immunoSEQ multiplex PCR, lists solely in-frame clones and lacks some. The sample shows about 65,000 clones, about 90% of them seen only once. The sample comprised PBMCs. The receptors were sampled from a woman under 30 in good health and CMV-seronegative.

V and J are TRBV6-1 and TRBJ2-5; D perhaps matches TRBD2 (6 bases). V dropped 4 bases and J dropped 7 bases, with 13 bases sitting between them. The length of the CDR3 is 13 residues. Germline V gene data show CDR1 as MNHNS and CDR2 as SASEGT. CDR3 in DNA: TGTGCCAGCAGTGGGACTACGCGGGGGACCCAGTACTTC. As protein: CASSGTTRGTQYF.

V usage is TRBV13 and J usage is TRBJ1-2, with 12 bases matching TRBD1. V was clipped by 4 bases and J by 5 bases; unmatched bases: 5. Germline CDR1 and CDR2: PRHDT and FYEKMQ (reference sequence). The CDR3 is 15 residues long. In DNA, the CDR3 is TGTGCCAGCAGCTGGGGACAGGGGGCTGGGTATGGCTACACCTTC. Translation gives CASSWGQGAGYGYTF.

This clone was recorded once. The chain recombines TRBV28 with TRBJ2-3; TRBD2 agrees at 9 bases. V was clipped by 6 bases and J by 0 bases; unmatched bases: 7. Looked up from germline, CDR1 is MDHEN and CDR2 is SYDVKM. This CDR3 comprises 16 residues. CDR3 coding DNA: TGTGCCAGCAGCTCCCTCACTAGCGGGAGCACAGATACGCAGTATTTT. Protein product: CASSSLTSGSTDTQYF. Full variable domain (rest looked up from reference TRBV28 and TRBJ2-3): DVKVTQSSRYLVKRTGEKVFLECVQDMDHENMFWYRQDPGLGLRLIYFSYDVKMKEKGDIPEGYSVSREKKERFSLILESASTNQTSMYLCASSSLTSGSTDTQYFGPGTRLTVL.

This chain connects TRBV9 to TRBJ2-1; 13 bases match TRBD2. CDR1 is SGDLS, CDR2 YYNGEE, per germline. The CDR3 has 15 residues. V was clipped by 0 bases and J by 13 bases; unmatched bases: 7. CDR3 bases: TGTGCCAGCAGCGTAGACGGACTAGCGGGAGAGGAACAGTTCTTC. Its protein is CASSVDGLAGEEQFF. The variable domain in full, with the rest retrieved from reference TRBV9 and TRBJ2-1, is DSGVTQTPKHLITATGQRVTLRCSPRSGDLSVYWYQQSLDQGLQFLIQYYNGEERAKGNILERFSAQQFPDLHSELNLSSLELGDSALYFCASSVDGLAGEEQFFGPGTRLTVL.

This chain uses TRBV7-9 with TRBJ1-1, with TRBD1 matching over 11 bases. Trimming removed 5 bases from V and 5 bases from J; junction bases left unmatched: 13. Per the germline V gene, CDR1 is SEHNR and CDR2 is FQNEAQ (reference sequence). There are 17 residues in the CDR3. CDR3 nucleotide sequence: TGTGCCAGCAGCAACTACCGGGACAGGGGGTTGAGGACTGAAGCTTTCTTT. It codes for CASSNYRDRGLRTEAFF.

V and J are TRBV6-6 and TRBJ1-3, with 8 bases lining up with TRBD1. The CDR3 sequence is 15 residues long. The V segment lost 6 bases and the J segment 4 bases; nucleotides outside the gene matches: 8. Germline V gives CDR1 MNHNY, CDR2 SVGAGI (reference sequence). The DNA of the CDR3 is TGTGCCAGCAGCCCGGACAGGGATAGGGGAAACACCATATATTTT. As protein: CASSPDRDRGNTIYF.

This clone was detected only a few times. The chain has TRBV19 and TRBJ2-5; maybe TRBD2 (6 bases). The CDR3 is made up of 16 amino acids. Germline CDR1 reads LNHDA; CDR2 reads SQIVND (reference sequence). V dropped 3 bases and J dropped 5 bases, with 19 bases sitting between them. The CDR3 region is CASSIAAGLHGETQYF. The CDR3 DNA sequence: TGTGCCAGTAGTATCGCGGCGGGGTTGCATGGGGAGACCCAGTACTTC.

This clone was detected once. The V call is TRBV6-4, the J call TRBJ2-5; possibly TRBD2 for D (6 bases). Germline lookup yields CDR1 MRHNA and CDR2 SNTAGT. The CDR3 is made up of 18 amino acids. V was pared by 0 bases and J by 3 bases, with 20 bases between. DNA of the CDR3: TGTGCCAGCAGTGACTCGATGGGGGGAACGGTGAAAAAAGAGACCCAGTACTTC. It is translated as CASSDSMGGTVKKETQYF.

This chain links TRBV18 with TRBJ2-7; tentatively, D is TRBD2 (6 bases). V gave up 6 bases and J gave up 9 bases, with 21 bases separating them. The CDR3 extends over 14 amino acids. In germline, CDR1 is KGHSH, CDR2 LQKENI. This chain's CDR3 is CASSSVVAGGRQYF. The CDR3, as DNA: TGTGCCAGCTCCTCTGTTGTAGCCGGGGGACGGCAGTACTTC.

In nucleotides, the CDR3 is TGTGCCAGCAGTGGACCTAGTTCCTTTGACACAGATACGCAGTATTTT. This sequence encodes CASSGPSSFDTDTQYF. This rearrangement joins TRBV6-1 to TRBJ2-3, with no clear D. The CDR3 runs to 16 residues. Germline CDR1 is MNHNS and CDR2 is SASEGT. Trimming removed 4 bases at V and 2 bases at J, with 16 bases between.

The CDR3 is CAFSLPGLVGETQYF. In DNA, the CDR3 is TGTGCCTTCTCCCTACCGGGACTAGTGGGAGAGACCCAGTACTTC. The chain employs TRBV30 and TRBJ2-5; 8 bases are shared with TRBD2. The V and J ends lost 7 bases and 4 bases, in that order; junction bases with no gene match: 14. This CDR3 region has 15 residues. Germline-derived CDR1 and CDR2 are GTSNPN and SVGIG (reference sequence). Using reference TRBV30 and TRBJ2-5 for the parts outside the CDR3, the full variable domain is SQTIHQWPATLVQPVGSPLSLECTVEGTSNPNLYWYRQAAGRGLQLLFYSVGIGQISSEVPQNLSASRPQDRQFILSSKKLLLSDSGFYLCAFSLPGLVGETQYFGPGTRLLVL.

The chain carries TRBV21-1 and TRBJ2-7; the table's D gene call, TRBD1, was not cross checked with the DNA. TRBV21-1 constitutes a pseudogene. The CDR3 is made up of 16 amino acids. For the CDR3, the DNA is TGTGCCAGCAGCAAAAGGTTAAACAGGGGGCCTCACGAGCAGTACTTC. It codes for CASSKRLNRGPHEQYF.

The V call is TRBV5-1, the J call TRBJ1-2, with D perhaps matching TRBD1 (6 bases). Germline V CDR1 and CDR2: SGHRS, YFSETQ. The V gene lost 4 bases and the J gene lost 6 bases, with 16 bases spanning the gap. The length of the CDR3 is 14 residues. The CDR3 DNA reads as TGCGCCAGCAGCAAAAGGGGGGGCTCTCATGGCTACACCTTC. It specifies CASSKRGGSHGYTF.

The chain links TRBV4-1 to TRBJ1-1, with D perhaps matching TRBD1 (5 bases). This CDR3 spans 13 amino acids. V was pared by 0 bases and J by 8 bases, with 10 bases between. Germline CDR1 and CDR2: MGHRA and YSYEKL. The DNA for the CDR3 is TGCGCCAGCAGCCAAGATTGGGGCACCGAAGCTTTCTTT. Residues: CASSQDWGTEAFF.

J is TRBJ2-7 and V is TRBV20-1; D call uncertain. CDR1 and CDR2 (germline): DFQATT, SNEGSKA (reference sequence). The CDR3 covers 11 residues. Trimming stripped 3 bases from V and 4 bases from J, with 7 bases between. The CDR3 bases are TGCAGTGCTAGTGACGGGTACGAGCAGTACTTC. Amino acid sequence: CSASDGYEQYF.

The chain joins TRBV18 to TRBJ2-7; tentatively, D is TRBD1 (6 bases). The CDR3 length is 12 residues. The V gene lost 8 bases and the J gene lost 0 bases, with 8 bases spanning the gap. CDR1 and CDR2 (germline): KGHSH, LQKENI. CDR3 loop: CASGQSSYEQYF. CDR3 nucleotides: TGTGCCAGCGGACAGAGCTCCTACGAGCAGTACTTC.

The V and J genes are TRBV7-9 and TRBJ2-3, with 7 bases that match TRBD2. CDR3 length equals 15 residues. Per the germline V gene, CDR1 is SEHNR and CDR2 is FQNEAQ (reference sequence). Trimming cost V 1 base and J 2 bases; bases outside gene matches: 3. CDR3: CASSLGGGPTDTQYF. The DNA of the CDR3 is TGTGCCAGCAGCTTAGGGGGAGGGCCCACAGATACGCAGTATTTT.

The chain carries TRBV2 and TRBJ2-3; TRBD1 matches at 7 bases. Per the germline V gene, CDR1 is SNHLY and CDR2 is FYNNEI. This CDR3 contains 17 residues. Germline trimming cut 1 base from V and 2 bases from J; bases unmatched to any gene: 9. The DNA of the CDR3 is TGTGCCAGCAGTGAAGGTCATCATCAGGGGGTCACAGATACGCAGTATTTT. Its protein product is CASSEGHHQGVTDTQYF.